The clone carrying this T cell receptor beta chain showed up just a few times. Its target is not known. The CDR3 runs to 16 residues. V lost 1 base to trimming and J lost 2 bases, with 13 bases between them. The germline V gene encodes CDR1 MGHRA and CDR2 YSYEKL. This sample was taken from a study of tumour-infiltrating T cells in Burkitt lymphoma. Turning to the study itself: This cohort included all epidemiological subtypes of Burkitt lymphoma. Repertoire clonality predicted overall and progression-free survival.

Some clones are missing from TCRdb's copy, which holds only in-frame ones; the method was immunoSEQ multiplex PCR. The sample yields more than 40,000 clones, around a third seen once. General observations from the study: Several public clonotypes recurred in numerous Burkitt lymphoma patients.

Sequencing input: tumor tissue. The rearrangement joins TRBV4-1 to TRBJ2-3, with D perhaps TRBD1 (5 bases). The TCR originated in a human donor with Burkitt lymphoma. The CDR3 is CASSQGILGPTDTQYF. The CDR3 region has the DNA TGCGCCAGCAGCCAAGGGATTCTGGGGCCCACAGATACGCAGTATTTT.